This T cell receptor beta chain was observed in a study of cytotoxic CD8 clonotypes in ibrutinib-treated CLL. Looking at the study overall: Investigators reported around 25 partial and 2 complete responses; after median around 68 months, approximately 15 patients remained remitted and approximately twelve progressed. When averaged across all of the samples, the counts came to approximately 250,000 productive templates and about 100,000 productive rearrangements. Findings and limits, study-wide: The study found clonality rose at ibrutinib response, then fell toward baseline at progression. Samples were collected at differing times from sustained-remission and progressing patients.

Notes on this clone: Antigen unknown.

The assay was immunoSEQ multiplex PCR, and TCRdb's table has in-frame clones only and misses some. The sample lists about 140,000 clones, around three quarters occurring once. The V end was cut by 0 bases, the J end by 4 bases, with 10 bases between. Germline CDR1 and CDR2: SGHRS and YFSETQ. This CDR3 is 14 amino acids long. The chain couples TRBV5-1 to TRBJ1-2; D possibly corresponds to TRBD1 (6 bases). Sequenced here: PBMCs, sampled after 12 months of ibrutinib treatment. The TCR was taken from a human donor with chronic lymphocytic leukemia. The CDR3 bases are TGCGCCAGCAGCTTGGAGGGGGGAAGCTATGGCTACACCTTC. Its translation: CASSLEGGSYGYTF.